This T cell receptor beta chain was captured in a study of blood T cell repertoires in COVID-19. The repertoire was sequenced with immunoSEQ multiplex PCR; TCRdb's copy has only in-frame clones and lacks some. The sample includes roughly 50,000 clones, roughly 90% of them seen just once. The CDR3 consists of 15 residues. Germline V CDR1 and CDR2: MGHRA, YSYEKL. V was pared by 3 bases and J by 8 bases, with 5 bases of the junction left unmatched. The chain recombines TRBV4-1 with TRBJ1-6; TRBD1 matches at 9 bases. The receptor was isolated from a human donor in a cohort sampled during active COVID-19. The specimen was peripheral blood. The CDR3 coding sequence is TGCGCCAGCAGCCAGCCGGGACAGGGCCATTCACCCCTCCACTTT. This gives the protein CASSQPGQGHSPLHF.